A selection of T cell receptor beta chains follows, all from one sample in a study of T-cell memory formation after mild COVID-19. TCRdb re-called the 5' RACE reads with MiXCR, one entry per CDR3 protein. Altogether 300,000 to 350,000 distinct CDR3 sequences are present, about 13% being singletons, with the ten largest covering 21%. The sequenced sample was PBMCs or a T cell subset sorted from them (not recorded which). The receptors originated from a man in his late teens or twenties who had mild COVID-19 (a few samples of this study predate the infection). Cell type and time point are not known. CDR3s include the opening cysteine and the closing phenylalanine or tryptophan. The D gene is left open where the match is weak. Part of the rows lack a size; the others show once, few, many or a class for expanded clones.

abundance,v_gene,j_gene,d_gene,CDR3aa,CDR3nt
NA,TRBV10-2,TRBJ1-1,NA,CASSEYPGNTEAFF,TGCGCCAGCAGTGAATACCCAGGGAACACTGAAGCTTTCTTT
few,TRBV7-9,TRBJ2-1,NA,CASSLSPPRGNEQFF,TGTGCCAGCAGCTTATCCCCCCCAAGGGGCAATGAGCAGTTCTTC
NA,TRBV5-1,TRBJ2-3,TRBD1,CASSLARDSSTDTQYF,TGCGCCAGCAGCTTGGCCCGGGACAGTAGCACAGATACGCAGTATTTT
NA,TRBV6-5,TRBJ2-7,NA,CASSYSVLSSYEQYF,TGTGCCAGCAGTTACTCGGTCCTTAGTTCCTACGAGCAGTACTTC
NA,TRBV7-3,TRBJ2-3,TRBD2,CASSLTAFGLGGTDTQYF,TGTGCCAGCAGCTTAACTGCTTTCGGACTAGGTGGCACAGATACGCAGTATTTT
few,TRBV6-5,TRBJ1-1,NA,CASRTGRARDGIIMNTEAFF,TGTGCCAGCAGGACGGGGAGGGCCAGGGATGGAATTATTATGAACACTGAAGCTTTCTTT
few,TRBV4-3,TRBJ2-3,NA,CASSQVSGSGTDTQYF,TGCGCCAGCAGCCAAGTTTCAGGGAGCGGAACAGATACGCAGTATTTT
NA,TRBV5-1,TRBJ1-1,NA,CASSLDSLTGLEAFF,TGCGCCAGCAGCTTGGATTCTCTCACCGGCCTTGAAGCTTTCTTT
NA,TRBV15,TRBJ2-1,TRBD1,CATGRDRVAYNEQFF,TGTGCCACCGGACGGGACAGGGTGGCCTACAATGAGCAGTTCTTC
many,TRBV12-3/TRBV12-4,TRBJ2-4,NA,CASSPRGAAKNIQYF,TGTGCCAGCAGCCCAAGGGGGGCGGCCAAAAACATTCAGTACTTC
once,TRBV20-1,TRBJ2-4,NA,CSARVGKGIQYF,TGCAGTGCTAGGGTGGGGAAAGGCATTCAGTACTTC
many,TRBV5-1,TRBJ2-7,TRBD1,CASSSGPGQGSYEQYF,TGCGCCAGCAGCTCCGGGCCGGGACAGGGGTCCTACGAGCAGTACTTC
NA,TRBV20-1,TRBJ2-7,NA,CSARDRGTGSYEKYF,TGCAGTGCTAGAGACCGCGGGACGGGATCCTACGAGAAGTACTTC
few,TRBV20-1,TRBJ2-1,TRBD2,CSAREPSGKYNEQFF,TGCAGTGCTAGAGAACCTAGCGGGAAGTACAATGAGCAGTTCTTC
few,TRBV6-5,TRBJ2-7,NA,CASSSRANYEQYF,TGTGCCAGCAGTTCCCGGGCCAATTACGAGCAGTACTTC
NA,TRBV9,TRBJ2-7,NA,CARPGPSYMEQYF,TGTGCCAGGCCGGGACCGAGCTACATGGAGCAGTACTTC
many,TRBV5-1,TRBJ2-2,NA,CASSQGPNTGELFF,TGCGCCAGCAGTCAGGGCCCCAACACCGGGGAGCTGTTTTTT
few,TRBV7-3,TRBJ2-2,TRBD1,CASSSVRTGDPGELFF,TGTGCCAGCAGCTCTGTCCGGACAGGGGATCCCGGGGAGCTGTTTTTT
NA,TRBV7-3,TRBJ2-6,TRBD2,CASTPGLASGANVLTF,TGTGCCAGCACCCCCGGACTAGCCTCTGGGGCCAACGTCCTGACTTTC
few,TRBV19,TRBJ1-1,TRBD1,CASSIDPGQGARWGMNTEAFF,TGTGCCAGTAGTATAGATCCGGGACAGGGGGCGCGATGGGGCATGAACACTGAAGCTTTCTTT
few,TRBV12-3/TRBV12-4,TRBJ2-3,TRBD2,CASNLVAGGGDTQYF,TGTGCCAGCAACCTAGTAGCGGGGGGCGGAGATACGCAGTATTTT
few,TRBV4-1,TRBJ1-1,NA,CASSQDGRTEAFF,TGCGCCAGCAGCCAAGATGGGAGGACTGAAGCTTTCTTT
NA,TRBV20-1,TRBJ2-2,NA,CSARVPGGGTGELFF,TGCAGTGCTAGGGTCCCAGGGGGAGGAACCGGGGAGCTGTTTTTT